These 9 T cell receptor beta chains came from one sample sequenced in a study of blood T cell repertoires in COVID-19. Clones were read by immunoSEQ multiplex PCR, and TCRdb kept only the in-frame ones, dropping some. The sample contains 60,000 to 80,000 clones, 80% to 95% of which appear only once. The sequenced material came from peripheral blood. The receptors originated from a human donor in a cohort sampled during active COVID-19.

The V and J genes are TRBV5-1 and TRBJ1-1; D may be TRBD1 (6 bases). Germline CDR1 SGHRS, CDR2 YFSETQ. The CDR3 contains 14 residues. The germline V and J ends were trimmed by 0 bases and 1 base, with 7 bases remaining between them. CDR3 coding DNA: TGCGCCAGCAGCTTGGGAGGGGGGAACACTGAAGCTTTCTTT. It translates to CASSLGGGNTEAFF. The full variable domain, in which reference TRBV5-1 and TRBJ1-1 provide the parts outside the CDR3, is KAGVTQTPRYLIKTRGQQVTLSCSPISGHRSVSWYQQTPGQGLQFLFEYFSETQRNKGNFPGRFSGRQFSNSRSEMNVSTLELGDSALYLCASSLGGGNTEAFFGQGTRLTVV.

This clone turned up a few times. This rearrangement joins TRBV5-1 to TRBJ2-3; 9 positions match TRBD2. Trimming cost V 3 bases and J 1 base; bases outside gene matches: 3. The CDR3 extends over 15 amino acids. The germline gives CDR1 SGHRS, CDR2 YFSETQ. CDR3 region: CASSWLAGGTDTQYF. The CDR3 nucleotides read TGCGCCAGCAGCTGGTTAGCGGGGGGCACAGATACGCAGTATTTT. The whole variable domain, remainder taken from reference TRBV5-1 and TRBJ2-3, is KAGVTQTPRYLIKTRGQQVTLSCSPISGHRSVSWYQQTPGQGLQFLFEYFSETQRNKGNFPGRFSGRQFSNSRSEMNVSTLELGDSALYLCASSWLAGGTDTQYFGPGTRLTVL.

V gene TRBV7-9 combines with J gene TRBJ2-1; 11 nucleotides line up with TRBD2. CDR1 and CDR2 (germline): SEHNR, FQNEAQ (reference sequence). This CDR3 comprises 14 residues. V lost 6 bases and J lost 5; bases outside the gene matches: 3. The CDR3 bases are TGTGCCAGCAGGATGGGACTAGCGGACAATGAGCAGTTCTTC. It translates to CASRMGLADNEQFF.

The chain links TRBV5-4 to TRBJ1-2; TRBD1 agrees at 11 bases. The CDR3 is made up of 16 amino acids. Trimming took 5 bases from V and 3 from J; bases not matched to a gene: 9. CDR1 is SGHNT and CDR2 is YYREEE in the germline V gene (reference sequence). The CDR3 nucleotides are TGTGCCAGCAGTCCTGGGACAGGGGGAAGAGACTATGGCTACACCTTC. This sequence encodes CASSPGTGGRDYGYTF.

This chain joins TRBV7-2 and TRBJ2-5, with 9 bases matching TRBD2. Germline CDR1 reads SGHTA; CDR2 reads FQGNSA. The ends lost 1 base at V and 5 bases at J; junction bases unmatched: 5. This CDR3 spans 15 amino acids. This chain's CDR3 is CASSLGGGAIETQYF. CDR3 in DNA: TGTGCCAGCAGCTTAGGCGGGGGGGCCATTGAGACCCAGTACTTC.

This chain joins TRBV7-9 and TRBJ2-7; TRBD1 matches 10 bases. With V trimmed by 4 bases and J by 0 bases, 3 bases remained unmatched. CDR1 and CDR2 from the germline V gene are SEHNR and FQNEAQ (reference sequence). The length of the CDR3 is 15 residues. Here the CDR3 DNA reads TGTGCCAGCAGCTCTTGGGACAGGGGCTCCTACGAGCAGTACTTC. It yields the protein CASSSWDRGSYEQYF.

The rearrangement uses TRBV7-2 and TRBJ2-7; D unresolved. Trimming shortened V by 0 bases and J by 4 bases, and 4 bases separated the two germline ends. Germline-derived CDR1 and CDR2 are SGHTA and FQGNSA. This CDR3 is built from 12 residues. Here the CDR3 reads CASSLALYEQYF. The DNA of the CDR3 is TGTGCCAGCAGCTTAGCTCTATACGAGCAGTACTTC.

This chain links TRBV6-5 with TRBJ2-2, with D possibly TRBD1 on 6 matching bases. Germline lookup yields CDR1 MNHEY and CDR2 SVGAGI. The CDR3 totals 13 residues. V was trimmed by 6 bases and J by 5 bases, leaving 10 bases between them. CDR3 in amino acids: CASSHRVTGELFF. CDR3 sequence (DNA): TGTGCCAGCAGCCACAGGGTTACCGGGGAGCTGTTTTTT.

The V and J genes are TRBV4-2 and TRBJ2-3, with TRBD2 as a possible D gene (5 bases). Germline-derived CDR1 and CDR2 are LGHNA and YNFKEQ. The CDR3 consists of 17 residues. With 0 bases removed from V and 6 bases from J, the gap between germline ends came to 19 bases. The CDR3, as DNA: TGTGCCAGCAGCCAAGATGGGTCCCGGGGAGCCCGGGATACGCAGTATTTT. This sequence encodes CASSQDGSRGARDTQYF.